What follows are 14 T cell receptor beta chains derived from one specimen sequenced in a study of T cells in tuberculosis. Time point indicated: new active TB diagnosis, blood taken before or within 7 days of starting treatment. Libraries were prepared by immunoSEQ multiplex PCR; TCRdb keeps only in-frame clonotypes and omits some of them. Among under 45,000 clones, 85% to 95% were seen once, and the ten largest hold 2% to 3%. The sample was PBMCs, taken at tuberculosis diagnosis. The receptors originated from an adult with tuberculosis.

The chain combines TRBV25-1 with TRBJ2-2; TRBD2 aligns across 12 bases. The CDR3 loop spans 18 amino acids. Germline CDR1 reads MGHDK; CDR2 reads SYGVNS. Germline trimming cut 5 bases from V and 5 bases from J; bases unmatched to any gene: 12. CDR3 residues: CASSPSSGGAVSTGELFF. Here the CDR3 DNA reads TGTGCCAGCAGTCCGTCTAGCGGGGGGGCAGTGAGTACCGGGGAGCTGTTTTTT.

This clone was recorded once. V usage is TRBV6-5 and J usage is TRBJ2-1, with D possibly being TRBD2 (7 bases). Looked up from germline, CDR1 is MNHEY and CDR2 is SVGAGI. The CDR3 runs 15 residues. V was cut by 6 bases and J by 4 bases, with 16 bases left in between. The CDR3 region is CASRTNGGPYNEQFF. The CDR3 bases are TGTGCCAGCAGAACGAACGGGGGGCCGTACAATGAGCAGTTCTTC.

CDR3 region: CASSPGYTPISGNTIYF. The CDR3 DNA follows: TGTGCCAGCAGTCCAGGTTATACTCCGATCTCTGGAAACACCATATATTTT. The genes are TRBV25-1 and TRBJ1-3; D ambiguous. Germline CDR1 and CDR2: MGHDK and SYGVNS. V was cut by 5 bases and J by 0 bases, with 17 bases left in between. This CDR3 has 17 amino acids. The full variable domain, rest sourced from reference TRBV25-1 and TRBJ1-3, is EADIYQTPRYLVIGTGKKITLECSQTMGHDKMYWYQQDPGMELHLIHYSYGVNSTEKGDLSSESTVSRIRTEHFPLTLESARPSHTSQYLCASSPGYTPISGNTIYFGEGSWLTVV.

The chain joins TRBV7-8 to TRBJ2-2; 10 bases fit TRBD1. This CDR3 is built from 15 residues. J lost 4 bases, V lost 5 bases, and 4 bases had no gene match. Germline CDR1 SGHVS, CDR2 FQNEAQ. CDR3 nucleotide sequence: TGTGCCAGCAGCCGAGGGACAGGGGCCACCGGGGAGCTGTTTTTT. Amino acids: CASSRGTGATGELFF.

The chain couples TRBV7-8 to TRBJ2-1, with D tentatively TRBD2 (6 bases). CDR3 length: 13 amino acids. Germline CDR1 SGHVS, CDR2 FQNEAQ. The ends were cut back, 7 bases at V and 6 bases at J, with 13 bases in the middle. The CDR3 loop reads CASTRDSPNEQFF. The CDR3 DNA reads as TGTGCCAGCACCCGGGACTCACCCAATGAGCAGTTCTTC.

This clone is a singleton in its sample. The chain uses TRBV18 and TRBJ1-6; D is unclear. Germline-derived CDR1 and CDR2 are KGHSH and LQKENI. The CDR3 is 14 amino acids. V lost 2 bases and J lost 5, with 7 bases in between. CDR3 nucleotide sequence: TGTGCCAGCTCACCAGCGCATAATAATTCACCCCTCCACTTT. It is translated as CASSPAHNNSPLHF.

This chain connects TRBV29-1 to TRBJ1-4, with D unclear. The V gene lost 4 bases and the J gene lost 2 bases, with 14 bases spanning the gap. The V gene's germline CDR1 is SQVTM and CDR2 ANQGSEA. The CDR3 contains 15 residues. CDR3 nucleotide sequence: TGCAGCGTTGTCCGTAGTAGTTCGACTAATGAAAAACTGTTTTTT. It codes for CSVVRSSSTNEKLFF.

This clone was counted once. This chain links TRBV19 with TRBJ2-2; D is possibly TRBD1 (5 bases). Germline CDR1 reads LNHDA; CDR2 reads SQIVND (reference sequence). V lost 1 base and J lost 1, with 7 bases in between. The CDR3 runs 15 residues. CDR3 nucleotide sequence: TGTGCCAGTAGTATAGCAGGGTGGAACACCGGGGAGCTGTTTTTT. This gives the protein CASSIAGWNTGELFF.

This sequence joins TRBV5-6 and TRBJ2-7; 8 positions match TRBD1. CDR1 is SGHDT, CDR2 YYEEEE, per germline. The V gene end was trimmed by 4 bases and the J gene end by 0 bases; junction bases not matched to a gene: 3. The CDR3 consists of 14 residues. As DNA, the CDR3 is TGTGCCAGCAGCACCGGGACAGGCTCCTACGAGCAGTACGTC. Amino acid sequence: CASSTGTGSYEQYV.

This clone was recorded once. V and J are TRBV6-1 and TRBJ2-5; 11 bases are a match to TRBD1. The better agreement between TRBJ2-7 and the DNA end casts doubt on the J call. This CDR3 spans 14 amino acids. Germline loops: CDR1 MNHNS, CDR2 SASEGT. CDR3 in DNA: TGTGCCAGCAGTGGTGGGACAGGGGGTCACGAGCAGTACTTC. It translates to CASSGGTGGHEQYF.

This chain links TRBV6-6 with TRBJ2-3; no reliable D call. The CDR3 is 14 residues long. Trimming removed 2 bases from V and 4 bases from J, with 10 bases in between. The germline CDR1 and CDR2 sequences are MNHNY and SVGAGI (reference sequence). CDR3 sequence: CASSYGELADTQYF. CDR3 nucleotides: TGTGCCAGCAGTTACGGAGAGCTCGCAGATACGCAGTATTTT.

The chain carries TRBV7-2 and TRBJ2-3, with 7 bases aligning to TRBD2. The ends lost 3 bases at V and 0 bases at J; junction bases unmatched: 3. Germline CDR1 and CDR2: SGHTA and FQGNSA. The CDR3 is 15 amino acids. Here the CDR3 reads CASSLTSQSTDTQYF. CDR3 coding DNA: TGTGCCAGCAGCTTGACTAGCCAAAGCACAGATACGCAGTATTTT.

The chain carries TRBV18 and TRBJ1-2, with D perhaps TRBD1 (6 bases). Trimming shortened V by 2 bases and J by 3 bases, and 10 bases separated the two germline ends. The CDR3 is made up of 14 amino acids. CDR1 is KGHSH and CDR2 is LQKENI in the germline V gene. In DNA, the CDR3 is TGTGCCAGCTCACCATCAGGGGCAGACTATGGCTACACCTTC. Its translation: CASSPSGADYGYTF.

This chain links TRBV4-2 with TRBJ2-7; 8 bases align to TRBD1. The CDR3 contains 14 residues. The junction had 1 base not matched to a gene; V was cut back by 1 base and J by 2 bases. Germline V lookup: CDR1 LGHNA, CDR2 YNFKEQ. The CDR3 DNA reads TGTGCCAGCAGCCAAGGGACAGGGACCTACGAGCAGTACTTC. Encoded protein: CASSQGTGTYEQYF.